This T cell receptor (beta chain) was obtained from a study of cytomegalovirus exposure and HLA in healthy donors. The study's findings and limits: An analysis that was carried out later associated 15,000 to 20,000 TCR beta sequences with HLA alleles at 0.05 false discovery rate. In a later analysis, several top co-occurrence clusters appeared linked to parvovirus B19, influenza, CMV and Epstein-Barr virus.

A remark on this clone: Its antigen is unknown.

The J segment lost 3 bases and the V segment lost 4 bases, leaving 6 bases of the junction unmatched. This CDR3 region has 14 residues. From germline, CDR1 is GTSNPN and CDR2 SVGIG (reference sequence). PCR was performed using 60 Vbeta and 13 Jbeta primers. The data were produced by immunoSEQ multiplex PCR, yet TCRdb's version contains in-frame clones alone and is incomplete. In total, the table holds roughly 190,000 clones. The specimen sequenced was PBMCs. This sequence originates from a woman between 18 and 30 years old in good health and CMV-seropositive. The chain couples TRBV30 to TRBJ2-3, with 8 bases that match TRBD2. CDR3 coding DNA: TGTGCCTGGAACGGACTAGCACGTACAGATACGCAGTATTTT. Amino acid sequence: CAWNGLARTDTQYF.